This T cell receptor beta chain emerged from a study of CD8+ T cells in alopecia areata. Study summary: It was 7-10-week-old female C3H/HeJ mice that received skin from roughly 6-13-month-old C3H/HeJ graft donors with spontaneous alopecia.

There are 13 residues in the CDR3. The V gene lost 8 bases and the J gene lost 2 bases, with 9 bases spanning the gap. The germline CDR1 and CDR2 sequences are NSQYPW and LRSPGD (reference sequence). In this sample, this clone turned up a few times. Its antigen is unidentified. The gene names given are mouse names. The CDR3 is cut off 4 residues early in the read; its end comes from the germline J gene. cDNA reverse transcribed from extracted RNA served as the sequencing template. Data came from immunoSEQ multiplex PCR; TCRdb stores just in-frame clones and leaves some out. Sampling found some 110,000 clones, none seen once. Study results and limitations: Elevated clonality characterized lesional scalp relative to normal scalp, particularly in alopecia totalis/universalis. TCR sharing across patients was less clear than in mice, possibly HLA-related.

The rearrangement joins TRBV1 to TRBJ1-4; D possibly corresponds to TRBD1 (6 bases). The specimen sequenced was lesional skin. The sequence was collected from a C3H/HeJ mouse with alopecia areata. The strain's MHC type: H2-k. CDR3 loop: CTCRDTSNERLFF. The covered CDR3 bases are TGCACCTGCCGGGACACATCCAACGAA.